This T cell receptor beta chain was sequenced in a study of T cells in Graves' hyperthyroidism and ophthalmopathy. Study-level background: Specimen type is peripheral blood, collected at initial diagnosis prior to any treatment. General study points: The model foresaw ophthalmopathy a median around 6.4 months prior to onset.

Fresh peripheral blood, about 9.6 ml, yielded the PBMCs. About this clonotype itself: Antigen unknown.

Amplified TCR beta CDR3 regions came from RNA transcripts. A set of HTBI primers served as the primers for a first-round RT-PCR of the TCR CDR3. TCRdb used MiXCR to reprocess the multiplex PCR reads, holding one entry per CDR3 protein. The profile covers about 560,000 distinct CDR3 sequences, with approximately 14% appearing a single time and around 7.5% taken by the ten largest. Germline values: CDR1 DFQATT, CDR2 SNEGSKA (reference sequence). This CDR3 spans 14 amino acids. Trimming cost V 5 bases and J 0 bases, with 13 bases left between them. The origin of this receptor is a woman aged 25 to 39 with Graves' hyperthyroidism. Material for sequencing was blood. V is TRBV20-1 and J is TRBJ1-1; possibly TRBD1 for D (6 bases). The CDR3 loop reads CSAAIGGMNTEAFF. The CDR3 nucleotides are TGCAGTGCTGCCATCGGGGGCATGAACACTGAAGCTTTCTTT.